This TCR beta chain was found in a study of cytomegalovirus exposure and HLA in healthy donors. Trimming shortened V by 2 bases and J by 7 bases, and 5 bases separated the two germline ends. Germline CDR1 is SGHTA and CDR2 is FQGNSA. The CDR3 contains 11 residues. The PCR was carried out with 60 Vbeta primers and 13 Jbeta primers. Clones were sequenced by immunoSEQ multiplex PCR, and TCRdb holds only the in-frame ones, with some missing. This table has around 170,000 clones, 65% to 90% appearing once. Source material: PBMCs. The gene calls are TRBV7-2 and TRBJ1-2; D gene unclear. This TCR was recovered from a middle-aged man in good health and CMV-seropositive. CDR3 nucleotides: TGTGCCAGCAGCTTACTTGTTGGCTACACCTTC. Protein: CASSLLVGYTF.